This TCR beta chain stems from a study of human T cells and chemical hapten exposure. Study results and limitations: Donors in the study had alopecia, meaning their immune response may differ from healthy people's. Relative to control repertoires, expanded TCRs gave rise to significantly more large CDR3 similarity clusters.

The CDR3 is made up of 13 amino acids. Trimming left V 1 base short and J 3 bases short, with 7 bases between. Per germline, CDR1 SEHNR and CDR2 FQNEAQ (reference sequence). This clonotype occurred many times. Its specificity is not known. TCRdb used MiXCR to reprocess the RACE reads, holding one entry per CDR3 protein. The sample includes approximately 82,000 distinct CDR3 sequences, 6.5% to 8.5% seen only once; the top ten take under 1.5%. The time point: patch test 2, 6 weeks after DPC sensitization. The treatment denotes: therapeutic diphenylcyclopropenone sensitization with weekly scalp DPC. Each patch-test visit's blood sample preceded patch application.

This chain links TRBV7-9 with TRBJ2-7; maybe TRBD2 (6 bases). The specimen was whole blood, collected in connection with sensitization to the hapten diphenylcyclopropenone (DPC). This clonotype was sampled from a woman in her 30s with alopecia areata. Some clones in this sample may be carry-over from other donors' samples. The DNA of the CDR3 is TGTGCCAGCAGCTTAGGGACTATCTACGAGCAGTACTTC. Translation: CASSLGTIYEQYF.